The entry below describes one T cell receptor beta chain. These data belong to a study of blood T cell repertoires in COVID-19. Turning to the study itself: Collection of acute and convalescent COVID-19 samples took place in the United States, Italy and Spain. The cDNA or gDNA used as material had been derived from T cells, B-cell-depleted T cells, or PBMCs.

As originally analysed: Nucleated cell number was recorded as an estimate derived from reference gene primer amplification. The data were produced by immunoSEQ multiplex PCR, yet TCRdb's version contains in-frame clones alone and is incomplete. V and J calls and clone size are those listed in that table; D and trimming were worked out from the DNA. The sample carries 400,000 to 450,000 clones, approximately 92% recorded once. CDR3 length equals 14 residues. V lost 2 bases and J lost 10, with 16 bases in between. From germline, CDR1 is SGHDT and CDR2 YYEEEE. Recovery among Cohort 3 donors was established by two negative PCRs, clearance, or symptom resolution.

The TCR comes from a young man who had recovered from COVID-19. The sequenced material came from PBMCs or T cells enriched from blood (not recorded which). The V and J genes are TRBV5-6 and TRBJ2-4; D possibly corresponds to TRBD1 (6 bases). The CDR3 sequence is CASSFGTRNSIQYF. DNA of the CDR3: TGTGCCAGCAGCTTTGGGACACGCAACTCAATTCAGTACTTC. The full variable domain, with the rest looked up from reference TRBV5-6 and TRBJ2-4, is DAGVTQSPTHLIKTRGQQVTLRCSPKSGHDTVSWYQQALGQGPQFIFQYYEEEERQRGNFPDRFSGHQFPNYSSELNVNALLLGDSALYLCASSFGTRNSIQYFGAGTRLSVL.